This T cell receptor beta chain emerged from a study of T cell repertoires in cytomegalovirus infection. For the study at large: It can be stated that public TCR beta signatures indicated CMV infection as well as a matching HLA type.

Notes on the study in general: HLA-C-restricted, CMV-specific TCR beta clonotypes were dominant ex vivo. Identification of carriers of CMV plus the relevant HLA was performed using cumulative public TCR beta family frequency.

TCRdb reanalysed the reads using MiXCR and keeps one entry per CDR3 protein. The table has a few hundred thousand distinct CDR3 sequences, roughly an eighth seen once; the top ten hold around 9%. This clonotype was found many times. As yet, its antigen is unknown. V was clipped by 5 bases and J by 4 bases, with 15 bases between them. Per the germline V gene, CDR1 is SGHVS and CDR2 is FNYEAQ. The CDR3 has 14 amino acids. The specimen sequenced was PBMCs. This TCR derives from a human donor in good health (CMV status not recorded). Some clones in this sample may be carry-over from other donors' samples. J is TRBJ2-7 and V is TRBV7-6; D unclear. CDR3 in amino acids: CASSPEAGRYEQYF. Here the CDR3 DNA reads TGTGCCAGCAGCCCTGAAGCAGGCCGGTACGAGCAGTACTTC.